These 26 T cell receptor beta chains came from one sample sequenced in a study of cytomegalovirus exposure and HLA in healthy donors. The primer mix had 60 Vbeta and 13 Jbeta primers. Sequencing was performed with immunoSEQ multiplex PCR; in TCRdb, only in-frame clones are kept and a portion is missing. The sample's table shows roughly 220,000 clones. What was sequenced was PBMCs. These receptors were collected from a girl under 10 years old in good health and CMV-seropositive.

The V call is TRBV11-2, the J call TRBJ1-2; possible D gene TRBD1, 5 bases. CDR3 length: 14 amino acids. V dropped 3 bases and J dropped 2 bases, with 10 bases sitting between them. Germline CDR1 and CDR2: SGHAT and FQNNGV. CDR3: CASSFDRTNYGYTF. CDR3 in DNA: TGTGCCAGCAGCTTTGACAGAACGAACTATGGCTACACCTTC.

The chain couples TRBV7-9 to TRBJ1-2, with 7 bases identical to TRBD1. Germline V gives CDR1 SEHNR, CDR2 FQNEAQ (reference sequence). The CDR3 has 16 residues. Losses at the gene ends were 1 base for V and 2 bases for J; bases not matched to a gene: 7. This chain's CDR3 is CASSLGTGTENYGYTF. CDR3 DNA: TGTGCCAGCAGCTTAGGAACCGGGACAGAGAACTATGGCTACACCTTC. Full variable domain (rest looked up from reference TRBV7-9 and TRBJ1-2): DTGVSQNPRHKITKRGQNVTFRCDPISEHNRLYWYRQTLGQGPEFLTYFQNEAQLEKSRLLSDRFSAERPKGSFSTLEIQRTEQGDSAMYLCASSLGTGTENYGYTFGSGTRLTVV.

The rearrangement uses TRBV27 and TRBJ2-7; the D is unclear. Between the trimmed V and J ends, which lost 3 bases and 10 bases, there was a span of 16 bases. CDR3 length: 13 residues. Germline assignment: CDR1 MNHEY and CDR2 SMNVEV (reference sequence). The CDR3 bases are TGTGCCAGCAGTTTCTCGACCAACACAGATCAGTACTTC. This sequence encodes CASSFSTNTDQYF.

The CDR3 sequence is CASSTGGTDTQYF. Written as DNA, the CDR3 is TGTGCCAGCAGCACAGGGGGGACAGATACGCAGTATTTT. V usage is TRBV28 and J usage is TRBJ2-3; 8 bases line up with TRBD1. The CDR3 has 13 residues. The germline V gene encodes CDR1 MDHEN and CDR2 SYDVKM. With 6 bases clipped from V and 3 bases from J, the junction kept 2 bases outside the gene matches.

The rearrangement uses TRBV19 and TRBJ2-7; a possible D gene is TRBD1 (6 bases). The CDR3 covers 14 residues. Trimming pared 6 bases from V and 7 bases from J, leaving 19 bases between. Germline V gene lookup returns CDR1 LNHDA and CDR2 SQIVND (reference sequence). The CDR3 reads CASSALTFQGEQYF. Here the CDR3 DNA reads TGTGCCAGTAGCGCCCTTACGTTTCAGGGGGAGCAGTACTTC.

The chain recombines TRBV6-6 with TRBJ2-2; tentative D call: TRBD1 (6 bases). Germline V lookup: CDR1 MNHNY, CDR2 SVGAGI (reference sequence). There are 16 residues in the CDR3. V lost 0 bases and J lost 3, with 11 bases in between. The CDR3: CASSYSLAGDTGELFF. Written as DNA, the CDR3 is TGTGCCAGCAGTTACTCATTGGCAGGGGACACCGGGGAGCTGTTTTTT.

The rearrangement links TRBV6-6 to TRBJ1-5; 7 bases fit TRBD1. Germline V CDR1 and CDR2: MNHNY, SVGAGI (reference sequence). The V segment lost 6 bases and the J segment 4 bases; nucleotides outside the gene matches: 6. This CDR3 has 14 amino acids. The CDR3 DNA follows: TGTGCCAGCAGCGCCGGGACAGAGAATCAGCCCCAGCATTTT. This sequence encodes CASSAGTENQPQHF.

The chain has TRBV15 and TRBJ2-1, with 8 bases matching TRBD2. CDR1 and CDR2 from the germline V gene are LNHNV and YYDKDF (reference sequence). This CDR3 has 16 amino acids. Trimming at V came to 0 bases and at J to 6 bases, leaving 7 bases not matched to a gene. CDR3 DNA sequence: TGTGCCACCAGCAGAGACCCCGGACTAGCTCGCAATGAGCAGTTCTTC. This encodes CATSRDPGLARNEQFF.

V usage is TRBV28 and J usage is TRBJ2-5, with TRBD1 matching over 10 bases. This CDR3 has 15 residues. CDR1 MDHEN and CDR2 SYDVKM come from the germline V gene. V lost 6 bases and J lost 4; bases outside the gene matches: 8. The CDR3 is CASRERTGGGETQYF. DNA for the CDR3: TGTGCCAGCAGGGAACGGACAGGGGGAGGAGAGACCCAGTACTTC.

This sequence joins TRBV5-1 and TRBJ2-3, with a possible D match to TRBD1 (6 bases). The CDR3 totals 15 residues. CDR1 is SGHRS, CDR2 YFSETQ, per germline. Trimming pared 0 bases from V and 4 bases from J, leaving 12 bases between. The CDR3 DNA reads as TGCGCCAGCAGCTTGGTGGCCAGGGGCGCAGATACGCAGTATTTT. Encoded protein: CASSLVARGADTQYF.

The CDR3: CASSLRLAIRETQYF. CDR3 nucleotides: TGTGCCAGCAGTTTAAGACTAGCGATTCGGGAGACCCAGTACTTC. The J gene is TRBJ2-5, the V gene TRBV28; 8 nucleotides agree with TRBD2. The germline V gene encodes CDR1 MDHEN and CDR2 SYDVKM. The trim removed 2 bases at V and 5 bases at J, leaving 7 bases unmatched. CDR3 length: 15 amino acids.

V usage is TRBV7-9 and J usage is TRBJ2-1; 9 positions agree with TRBD1. V was clipped by 4 bases and J by 5 bases; unmatched bases: 6. CDR3 length: 15 amino acids. Per the germline V gene, CDR1 is SEHNR and CDR2 is FQNEAQ (reference sequence). This CDR3 reads CASSSQGAPHNEQFF. CDR3 nucleotide sequence: TGTGCCAGCAGCTCACAGGGGGCCCCCCACAATGAGCAGTTCTTC.

J is TRBJ2-1 and V is TRBV28; D uncertain. The CDR3 contains 13 residues. V lost 5 bases, J lost 0 bases, and 5 bases lay in between. Germline-derived CDR1 and CDR2 are MDHEN and SYDVKM. In DNA, the CDR3 is TGTGCCAGCAGTGGGCCCTCCTACAATGAGCAGTTCTTC. It translates to CASSGPSYNEQFF.

The genes are TRBV27 and TRBJ1-1; 8 bases agree with TRBD1. This CDR3 spans 16 amino acids. Germline V gene data show CDR1 as MNHEY and CDR2 as SMNVEV (reference sequence). Unmatched junction bases numbered 5, after V lost 1 base and J lost 1 base. CDR3 DNA sequence: TGTGCCAGCAGTTTATTCCGGACAGGGTCGAACACTGAAGCTTTCTTT. Protein sequence: CASSLFRTGSNTEAFF.

This sequence joins TRBV19 and TRBJ2-2; D call uncertain. Trimming shortened V by 3 bases and J by 1 base, and 6 bases separated the two germline ends. CDR3 size: 14 residues. Germline V CDR1 and CDR2: LNHDA, SQIVND (reference sequence). Here the CDR3 reads CASSIGGNTGELFF. Written as DNA, the CDR3 is TGTGCCAGTAGTATCGGCGGGAACACCGGGGAGCTGTTTTTT.

V gene TRBV7-2 combines with J gene TRBJ2-7, with D unclear. Deletions cut 5 bases from V and 2 bases from J, with 19 bases between. There are 16 residues in the CDR3. Looked up from germline, CDR1 is SGHTA and CDR2 is FQGNSA. The CDR3: CASSENRVFNPYEQYF. The CDR3 region has the DNA TGTGCCAGCAGCGAAAACCGGGTGTTTAATCCCTACGAGCAGTACTTC.

The J gene is TRBJ2-3, the V gene TRBV28; no clear D gene. The length of the CDR3 is 13 residues. Germline V CDR1 and CDR2: MDHEN, SYDVKM. The V and J ends lost 1 base and 6 bases respectively, with 8 bases between them. DNA for the CDR3: TGTGCCAGCAGTTTATTGGGCCCCGATACGCAGTATTTT. Translating it yields CASSLLGPDTQYF.

V usage is TRBV7-8 and J usage is TRBJ1-2; tentative D call: TRBD1 (5 bases). V dropped 0 bases and J dropped 2 bases, with 7 bases sitting between them. This CDR3 comprises 14 residues. In germline, CDR1 is SGHVS, CDR2 FQNEAQ. CDR3 protein: CASSLAAGNYGYTF. The CDR3 bases are TGTGCCAGCAGCTTAGCGGCAGGGAACTATGGCTACACCTTC.

This chain links TRBV5-4 with TRBJ2-7, with 8 positions matching TRBD1. Unmatched junction bases numbered 5, after V lost 5 bases and J lost 7 bases. The germline V gene has CDR1 SGHNT and CDR2 YYREEE (reference sequence). The CDR3 spans 12 residues. The CDR3 coding sequence is TGTGCCAGCAGATTACAGGGGGGAGAGCAGTACTTC. Translated, it gives CASRLQGGEQYF.

The rearrangement links TRBV27 to TRBJ1-6; TRBD1 agrees at 9 bases. This CDR3 comprises 15 residues. Germline V gene lookup returns CDR1 MNHEY and CDR2 SMNVEV (reference sequence). Trimming removed 5 bases from V and 11 bases from J; junction bases left unmatched: 10. This CDR3 reads CASSPWTGVSAPLHF. The CDR3 DNA sequence: TGTGCCAGCAGTCCCTGGACAGGGGTTTCGGCACCCCTCCACTTT.

The chain employs TRBV7-9 and TRBJ2-1; 9 bases line up with TRBD2. The CDR3 runs 17 residues. Germline values: CDR1 SEHNR, CDR2 FQNEAQ (reference sequence). J lost 3 bases, V lost 1 base, and 7 bases had no gene match. The CDR3 nucleotides read TGTGCCAGCAGCTTAGTTTCTAGCGGGGCCGTCTACAATGAGCAGTTCTTC. It translates to CASSLVSSGAVYNEQFF.

V usage is TRBV15 and J usage is TRBJ2-7, with D maybe TRBD2 (5 bases). The V end was cut by 3 bases, the J end by 2 bases, with 11 bases between. The CDR3 runs 14 residues. Per the germline V gene, CDR1 is LNHNV and CDR2 is YYDKDF (reference sequence). In nucleotides, the CDR3 is TGTGCCACCAGCAGGCGACTACCGCCCTACGAGCAGTACTTC. This sequence encodes CATSRRLPPYEQYF. Complete variable domain (other parts from reference TRBV15 and TRBJ2-7): DAMVIQNPRYQVTQFGKPVTLSCSQTLNHNVMYWYQQKSSQAPKLLFHYYDKDFNNEADTPDNFQSRRPNTSFCFLDIRSPGLGDTAMYLCATSRRLPPYEQYFGPGTRLTVT.

V gene TRBV6-5 combines with J gene TRBJ2-1; the match to TRBD2 covers 9 bases. Germline CDR1 and CDR2: MNHEY and SVGAGI. The CDR3 runs 14 residues. The trim removed 9 bases at V and 7 bases at J, leaving 10 bases unmatched. The CDR3 sequence: CASSLAGLSNEQFF. The CDR3 nucleotides read TGTGCCAGTTCGCTAGCGGGATTATCAAATGAGCAGTTCTTC.

The chain carries TRBV6-1 and TRBJ2-1, with a tentative D call TRBD1 (5 bases). In germline, CDR1 is MNHNS, CDR2 SASEGT. Trimming pared 10 bases from V and 2 bases from J, leaving 9 bases between. CDR3 size: 12 residues. The CDR3 DNA follows: TGTGCCACAGGGCCAGCCTACAATGAGCAGTTCTTC. It yields the protein CATGPAYNEQFF.

J is TRBJ1-1 and V is TRBV5-1; 12 bases map to TRBD1. CDR3 length: 20 residues. Germline assignment: CDR1 SGHRS and CDR2 YFSETQ. V lost 2 bases and J lost 3; bases outside the gene matches: 17. The CDR3 here is CASSLLVTGTGGGWDTEAFF. As DNA, the CDR3 is TGCGCCAGCAGCTTACTAGTGACCGGGACAGGGGGCGGCTGGGACACTGAAGCTTTCTTT.

This rearrangement joins TRBV19 to TRBJ2-7, with 9 bases lining up with TRBD2. After removal of 5 bases from V and 0 bases from J, the junction contained 8 bases not matched to a gene. Looked up from germline, CDR1 is LNHDA and CDR2 is SQIVND (reference sequence). This CDR3 spans 16 amino acids. The CDR3 DNA sequence: TGTGCCAGTAGTTGGGGTTCTAGCGGGGACTCCTACGAGCAGTACTTC. Its protein is CASSWGSSGDSYEQYF.